One and the same sample provided the 12 T cell receptor beta chains below, sequenced in a study of T-cell reconstitution after alpha-beta-depleted transplantation in children. Molecular barcoding with unique molecular identifiers was used for the TCRbeta library. MiXCR was run by TCRdb on the PCR reads, yielding one entry per CDR3 protein. The sample consists of 670,000 or so distinct CDR3 sequences, approximately 14% of them appearing once. The specimen was PBMCs, collected before TCRalphabeta/CD19-depleted stem cell transplant. All receptors derive from a girl aged 2 to 10 with congenital amegakaryocytic thrombocytopenia, due to receive a stem cell transplant.

This clonotype showed up many times. The rearrangement uses TRBV24-1 and TRBJ2-2; D may be TRBD1 or TRBD2 (5 bases each). V was clipped by 8 bases and J by 4 bases, with 10 bases between them. Germline V gives CDR1 KGHDR, CDR2 SFDVKD. The CDR3 is made up of 13 amino acids. The CDR3 loop reads CATKVGGTGELFF. As DNA, the CDR3 is TGTGCCACCAAAGTTGGGGGCACCGGGGAGCTGTTTTTT.

In this sample, this clonotype turned up many times. The gene calls are TRBV11-2 and TRBJ2-3; 10 positions match TRBD1. The CDR3 has 14 residues. Germline assignment: CDR1 SGHAT and CDR2 FQNNGV. V shed 5 bases and J 6 bases; nucleotides not matched to a gene: 5. The CDR3 spells CASSGRTGGDTQYF. The CDR3 nucleotides are TGTGCCAGCAGCGGAAGGACAGGGGGTGATACGCAGTATTTT.

The V gene is TRBV3-1, the J gene TRBJ2-1; perhaps TRBD2 as D (5 bases). Germline CDR1 reads LGHDT; CDR2 reads YNNKEL (reference sequence). CDR3 length: 13 residues. V lost 1 base and J lost 9, with 10 bases in between. DNA of the CDR3: TGTGCCAGCAGCCAAGCATCACTAGGTGAGCAGTTCTTC. Residues: CASSQASLGEQFF.

This clonotype has more than one count but fewer than ten. The chain links TRBV30 to TRBJ2-3; unclear D gene. Trimming shortened V by 1 base and J by 3 bases, and 2 bases separated the two germline ends. The CDR3 spans 11 residues. The V gene's germline CDR1 is GTSNPN and CDR2 SVGIG (reference sequence). CDR3 DNA: TGTGCCTGGAGTGCGACAGATACGCAGTATTTT. As protein: CAWSATDTQYF.

This clonotype was observed a handful of times. The rearrangement links TRBV12-3 or TRBV12-4 to TRBJ2-5, with 7 bases aligning to TRBD1. V lost 6 bases to trimming and J lost 5 bases; unmatched junction nucleotides: 15. The CDR3 sequence is 16 residues long. The CDR3 sequence: CASSGTPQGPLETQYF. The CDR3 nucleotides are TGTGCCAGCAGCGGTACCCCACAGGGGCCCCTGGAGACCCAGTACTTC.

This clonotype was recorded many times. The chain employs TRBV12-3 or TRBV12-4 and TRBJ2-1; D is tentatively TRBD1 or TRBD2 (5 bases each). The CDR3 is 13 amino acids. The V and J ends lost 8 bases and 0 bases respectively, with 8 bases between them. The chain's CDR3 is CASRGGSYNEQFF. CDR3 nucleotide sequence: TGTGCCAGCCGTGGGGGCTCCTACAATGAGCAGTTCTTC.

Only a few counts were recorded for this clonotype. The rearrangement joins TRBV20-1 to TRBJ1-2; D unclear. There are 11 residues in the CDR3. The V and J ends lost 0 bases and 8 bases respectively, with 7 bases between them. Germline V gives CDR1 DFQATT, CDR2 SNEGSKA (reference sequence). Here the CDR3 reads CSARDSNGYTF. DNA for the CDR3: TGCAGTGCTAGAGACAGTAACGGCTACACCTTC.

There are many counts of this clonotype. The chain employs TRBV5-6 and TRBJ2-3, with D maybe TRBD1 (6 bases). The CDR3 totals 14 residues. Trimming left V 4 bases short and J 4 bases short, with 13 bases between. Germline V lookup: CDR1 SGHDT, CDR2 YYEEEE. The CDR3 DNA follows: TGTGCCAGCAGCCCAGTAAACAGGGCAGATACGCAGTATTTT. Its protein product is CASSPVNRADTQYF.

This clonotype came up a few times. This sequence joins TRBV6-2 or TRBV6-3 and TRBJ2-7; 7 bases agree with TRBD2. The CDR3 is 12 amino acids. Losses at the gene ends were 6 bases for V and 7 bases for J; bases not matched to a gene: 6. Per the germline V gene, CDR1 is MNHEY and CDR2 is SVGEGT. CDR3 sequence (DNA): TGTGCCAGCAGGCGGGAGCGGGGTGAGCAGTACTTC. This translates into CASRRERGEQYF.

In the case of this clonotype: A read error may be the cause here, since a much bigger clone is one base away. This chain joins TRBV10-3 and TRBJ1-5; no definite D call. Germline loops: CDR1 ENHRY, CDR2 SYGVKD. V lost 3 bases, J lost 15 bases, and 21 bases lay in between. The CDR3 is 14 residues long. In DNA, the CDR3 is TGTGCCATCAGTGACCGCAGGACCGATGAGGCCCCGCATTTT. Its protein is CAISDRRTDEAPHF.

This clonotype came up once. V gene TRBV20-1 combines with J gene TRBJ2-7, with 11 positions matching TRBD1. The germline gives CDR1 DFQATT, CDR2 SNEGSKA (reference sequence). The junction had 17 bases not matched to a gene; V was cut back by 5 bases and J by 5 bases. CDR3 size: 17 residues. The CDR3 region has the DNA TGCAGTGCTCACCAAAGGGACAGGGGGAAATTTTCGGACGAGCAGTACTTC. Protein product: CSAHQRDRGKFSDEQYF.

This clonotype was recorded at least ten times. The CDR3 loop reads CASSLSTGENQPQHF. The DNA of the CDR3 is TGCGCCAGCAGCTTATCGACAGGGGAGAATCAGCCCCAGCATTTT. The chain carries TRBV5-1 and TRBJ1-5; 8 bases fit TRBD1. The CDR3 loop spans 15 amino acids. Germline V gives CDR1 SGHRS, CDR2 YFSETQ. V dropped 2 bases and J dropped 4; count of bases not matched to a gene: 5. The full variable domain, its missing parts supplied by reference TRBV5-1 and TRBJ1-5, is KAGVTQTPRYLIKTRGQQVTLSCSPISGHRSVSWYQQTPGQGLQFLFEYFSETQRNKGNFPGRFSGRQFSNSRSEMNVSTLELGDSALYLCASSLSTGENQPQHFGDGTRLSIL.